Each of the 6 T cell receptor beta chains below was sequenced from the same sample in a study of T cell responses to AZD1222 COVID-19 vaccine. Sequenced by immunoSEQ multiplex PCR; TCRdb stores in-frame clones only, minus some. Among approximately 110,000 clones listed, around 90% were seen once. The material was peripheral blood, obtained on day 0 of MenACWY control vaccination. These receptor sequences come from an adult in good health.

The rearrangement joins TRBV28 to TRBJ1-5; weak D call: TRBD1 (5 bases). CDR1 MDHEN and CDR2 SYDVKM come from the germline V gene. V shed 6 bases and J shed 8 bases, with 14 bases lying between them. The CDR3 covers 13 residues. CDR3 nucleotide sequence: TGTGCCAGCAGGTGGGGGATTAAGGAGCCCCAGCATTTT. This codes for CASRWGIKEPQHF.

The chain uses TRBV2 and TRBJ2-6; D is unresolved. The CDR3 totals 15 residues. Germline values: CDR1 SNHLY, CDR2 FYNNEI. V was trimmed by 4 bases and J by 0 bases, leaving 7 bases between them. CDR3 in amino acids: CASSVLTSGANVLTF. In nucleotides, the CDR3 is TGTGCCAGCAGTGTTCTTACCTCTGGGGCCAACGTCCTGACTTTC.

The chain employs TRBV11-2 and TRBJ2-1; D remains unclear. CDR3 length: 11 amino acids. V was pared by 6 bases and J by 1 base, with 1 base between. Germline CDR1 is SGHAT and CDR2 is FQNNGV. The CDR3 nucleotides read TGTGCCAGCAGATCCTACAATGAGCAGTTCTTC. Protein: CASRSYNEQFF.

This sequence joins TRBV12-3 or TRBV12-4 and TRBJ2-7; 8 bases line up with TRBD1. V lost 7 bases, J lost 3 bases, and 5 bases stayed unmatched. This CDR3 region has 13 residues. The CDR3 loop is CASTTGEVYEQYF. DNA for the CDR3: TGTGCCAGCACGACAGGGGAAGTCTACGAGCAGTACTTC.

The gene calls are TRBV5-4 and TRBJ1-2; tentative D call: TRBD1 (6 bases). Germline CDR1 SGHNT, CDR2 YYREEE (reference sequence). The CDR3 is 15 residues long. V lost 4 bases and J 4 bases, leaving 17 bases between the germline ends. In DNA form, the CDR3 reads TGTGCCAGCAGCCGGGGGGGCAGGAAGCCCTATGGCTACACCTTC. Its translation is CASSRGGRKPYGYTF.

The rearrangement joins TRBV27 to TRBJ2-3; TRBD1 or TRBD2 may be the D gene (6 bases each). The CDR3 is made up of 14 amino acids. Germline CDR1 MNHEY, CDR2 SMNVEV (reference sequence). Trimming removed 5 bases from V and 2 bases from J, with 11 bases in between. The CDR3: CASSKGGYTDTQYF. CDR3 sequence (DNA): TGTGCCAGCAGTAAAGGGGGGTACACAGATACGCAGTATTTT.